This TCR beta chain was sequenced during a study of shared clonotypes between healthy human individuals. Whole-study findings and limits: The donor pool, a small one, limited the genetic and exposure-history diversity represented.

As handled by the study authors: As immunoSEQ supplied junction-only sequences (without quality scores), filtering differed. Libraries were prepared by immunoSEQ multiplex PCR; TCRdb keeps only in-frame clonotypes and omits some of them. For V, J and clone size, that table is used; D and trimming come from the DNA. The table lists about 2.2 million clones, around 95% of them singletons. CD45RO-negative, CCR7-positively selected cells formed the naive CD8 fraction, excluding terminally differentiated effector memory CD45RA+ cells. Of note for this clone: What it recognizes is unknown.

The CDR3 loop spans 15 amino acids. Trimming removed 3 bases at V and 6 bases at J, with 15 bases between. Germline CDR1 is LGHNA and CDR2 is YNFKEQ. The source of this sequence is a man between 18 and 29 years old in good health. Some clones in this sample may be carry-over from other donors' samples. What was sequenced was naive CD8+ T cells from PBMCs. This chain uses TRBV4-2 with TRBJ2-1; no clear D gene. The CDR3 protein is CASSQDGALANEQFF. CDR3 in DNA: TGTGCCAGCAGCCAGGATGGCGCACTCGCCAATGAGCAGTTCTTC.